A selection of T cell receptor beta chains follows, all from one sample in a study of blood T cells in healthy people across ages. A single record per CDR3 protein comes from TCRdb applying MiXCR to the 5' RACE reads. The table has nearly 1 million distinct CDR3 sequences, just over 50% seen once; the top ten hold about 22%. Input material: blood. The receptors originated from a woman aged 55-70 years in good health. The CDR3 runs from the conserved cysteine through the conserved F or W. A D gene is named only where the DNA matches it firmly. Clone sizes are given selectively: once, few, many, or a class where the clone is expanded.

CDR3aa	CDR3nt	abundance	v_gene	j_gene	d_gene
CATSPSGTEETQYF	TGTGCCACCAGCCCGAGCGGCACGGAAGAGACCCAGTACTTC	few	TRBV15	TRBJ2-5	.
CASAPQLGLSGTEAFF	TGTGCCAGCGCACCCCAACTGGGACTCTCGGGCACTGAAGCTTTCTTT	.	TRBV6-5	TRBJ1-1	.
CASSQVGGVGYTF	TGCGCCAGCAGCCAAGTGGGAGGGGTTGGCTACACCTTC	.	TRBV4-1	TRBJ1-2	.
CASNQPGRENIQYF	TGTGCCAGCAATCAGCCAGGGAGGGAAAACATTCAGTACTTC	.	TRBV28	TRBJ2-4	TRBD2
CASSRTRGEQFF	TGTGCCAGCAGCCGCACTCGAGGTGAGCAGTTCTTC	.	TRBV3-1	TRBJ2-1	.
CASSPPLTVRYGYTF	TGTGCCAGCAGCCCACCGCTTACTGTGCGCTATGGCTACACCTTC	.	TRBV7-9	TRBJ1-2	.
CSVGMGQETQYF	TGCAGCGTTGGGATGGGCCAAGAGACCCAGTACTTC	.	TRBV29-1	TRBJ2-5	.
CASSARTSLYEQYF	TGTGCCAGCAGTGCCCGGACTAGCCTTTACGAGCAGTACTTC	.	TRBV2	TRBJ2-7	TRBD2
CASSQPGQAVLFFWNTEAFF	TGCGCCAGCAGCCAGCCGGGACAGGCCGTTTTGTTTTTCTGGAACACTGAAGCTTTCTTT	.	TRBV4-1	TRBJ1-1	TRBD1
CASSVAGRGDTQYF	TGTGCCAGCAGTGTAGCGGGTCGCGGGGATACGCAGTATTTT	.	TRBV6-1	TRBJ2-3	TRBD2
CASRWTLGDTQYF	TGTGCCAGTAGGTGGACCCTGGGAGATACGCAGTATTTT	once	TRBV19	TRBJ2-3	.
CASSSGTGGGTDTQYF	TGCGCCAGCAGCTCCGGGACAGGGGGAGGCACAGATACGCAGTATTTT	.	TRBV5-1	TRBJ2-3	TRBD1
CSVGLGATNEKLFF	TGCAGCGTGGGGCTCGGTGCAACTAATGAAAAACTGTTTTTT	.	TRBV29-1	TRBJ1-4	.
CASSQEWGLAGTNEQFF	TGCGCCAGCAGCCAAGAATGGGGACTAGCGGGGACGAATGAGCAGTTCTTC	few	TRBV4-1	TRBJ2-1	TRBD2
CASSQRAGTTYNEQFF	TGTGCCAGCAGCCAAAGGGCCGGGACTACCTACAATGAGCAGTTCTTC	.	TRBV4-2	TRBJ2-1	TRBD2
CSVDATGGRGYTF	TGCAGCGTCGATGCGACAGGGGGTAGGGGCTACACCTTC	.	TRBV29-1	TRBJ1-2	TRBD1
CSARDRFWASGRLGYEQYF	TGCAGTGCTAGAGATAGGTTTTGGGCTAGCGGGAGGCTAGGCTACGAGCAGTACTTC	.	TRBV20-1	TRBJ2-7	TRBD2
CASSQGPPFYGYTF	TGTGCCAGCAGCCAAGGTCCTCCGTTCTATGGCTACACCTTC	few	TRBV3-1	TRBJ1-2	.
CSARTGAASPLHF	TGCAGTGCTAGGACGGGGGCGGCATCACCCCTCCACTTT	.	TRBV20-1	TRBJ1-6	.
CASSLLKPSNEQYF	TGTGCCAGCAGCTTACTCAAACCTAGTAACGAGCAGTACTTC	few	TRBV7-2	TRBJ2-7	.
CASRRQTLGASYEQYF	TGTGCCAGCAGGCGACAGACCCTGGGGGCGTCCTACGAGCAGTACTTC	.	TRBV27	TRBJ2-7	.
CASSPFGPTEAFF	TGTGCCAGCAGCCCCTTTGGTCCCACTGAAGCTTTCTTT	.	TRBV3-1	TRBJ1-1	.
CASSQGFQETQYF	TGTGCCAGCAGCCAAGGTTTCCAAGAGACCCAGTACTTC	.	TRBV4-2	TRBJ2-5	.
CASQLRLTTNTEAFF	TGTGCCAGCCAGCTTAGGCTCACGACGAACACTGAAGCTTTCTTT	.	TRBV7-2	TRBJ1-1	.
CSAREAGNYGYTF	TGCAGTGCTAGAGAAGCAGGGAACTATGGCTACACCTTC	few	TRBV20-1	TRBJ1-2	.
CASSQPTQGDEQFF	TGTGCCAGCAGCCAACCGACCCAAGGAGATGAGCAGTTCTTC	.	TRBV12-3/TRBV12-4	TRBJ2-1	.
CALQPRGGTYEQYF	TGTGCCTTACAGCCCAGAGGGGGCACCTACGAGCAGTACTTC	few	TRBV6-2/TRBV6-3	TRBJ2-7	TRBD1
CASSLQRITKVQYF	TGTGCCAGCAGCCTCCAGAGGATAACAAAAGTGCAGTATTTT	.	TRBV7-2	TRBJ2-3	.
CASSLQLGIVSDTQYF	TGCGCCAGCAGCCTTCAACTGGGAATAGTTTCAGATACGCAGTATTTT	.	TRBV5-1	TRBJ2-3	.
CASSQDPQDYEQYF	TGTGCCAGCAGCCAAGATCCGCAGGACTACGAGCAGTACTTC	few	TRBV4-2	TRBJ2-7	.